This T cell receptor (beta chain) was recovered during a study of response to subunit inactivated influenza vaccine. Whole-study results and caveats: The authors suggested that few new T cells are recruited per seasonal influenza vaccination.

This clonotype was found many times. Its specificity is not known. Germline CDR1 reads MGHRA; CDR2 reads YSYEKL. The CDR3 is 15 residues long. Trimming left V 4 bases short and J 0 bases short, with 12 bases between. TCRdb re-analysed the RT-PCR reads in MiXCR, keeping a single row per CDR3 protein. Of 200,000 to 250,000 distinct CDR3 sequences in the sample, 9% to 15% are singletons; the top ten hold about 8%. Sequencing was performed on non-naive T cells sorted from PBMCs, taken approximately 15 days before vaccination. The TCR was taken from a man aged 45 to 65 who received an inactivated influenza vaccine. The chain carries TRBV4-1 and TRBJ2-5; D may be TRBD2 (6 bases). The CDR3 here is CASSRAGTYQETQYF. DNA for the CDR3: TGCGCCAGCAGCCGTGCCGGGACTTACCAAGAGACCCAGTACTTC.